The source of this T cell receptor beta chain is a study of PD-L1 blockade in urothelial cancer. Study at large: Between 0 and 3 chemotherapy regimens preceded treatment for each patient. Blood yielded a median of 141,255 T cells per sample.

Study-level results: Where pretreatment blood TCR clonality fell below the median, better survival was predicted.

Here immunoSEQ multiplex PCR was the method, and the copy in TCRdb shows in-frame clones only, minus some. The profile covers approximately 110,000 clones, with about 85% appearing a single time and approximately 2.4% taken by the ten largest. Note on this clone: Its antigen is unknown.

Trimming took off 1 base at V and 0 bases at J, with 19 bases between the two ends. This CDR3 has 19 amino acids. Germline values: CDR1 LGHNA, CDR2 YNFKEQ. Peripheral blood mononuclear cells were collected from every patient before and during treatment, yielding between 1 and 8 samples per patient. The receptor was isolated from a man in his fifties with urothelial cancer. The chain is built from TRBV4-2 and TRBJ2-1; possible D gene TRBD2, 6 bases. The sequenced sample was PBMCs, obtained around atezolizumab (anti-PD-L1) treatment. CDR3 bases: TGTGCCAGCAGCCAAGCCGGGGGAGGAGGAGATGCCTCCTACAATGAGCAGTTCTTC. Translated, it gives CASSQAGGGGDASYNEQFF.